This T cell receptor beta chain appears in the sequencing data of a study of T-cell reconstitution after alpha-beta-depleted transplantation in children. A TCRbeta library incorporating unique molecular identifiers was prepared. TCRdb reprocessed the PCR reads via MiXCR and lists one record per CDR3 protein. Found here are 490,000 or so distinct CDR3 sequences, around 12% of them singletons; the top ten hold about 5.4%. The CDR3 spans 14 residues. Germline V lookup: CDR1 GTSNPN, CDR2 SVGIG (reference sequence). Trimming took 0 bases from V and 1 from J, leaving 6 bases between them. The V and J genes are TRBV30 and TRBJ2-2; D unresolved. The TCR comes from a human donor who donated a stem cell graft to a child with combined immunodeficiency. The sample here was PBMCs from the stem cell graft donor, taken from the stem cell graft. DNA of the CDR3: TGTGCCTGGAGTGTTGTCAAGAACACCGGGGAGCTGTTTTTT. It yields the protein CAWSVVKNTGELFF.